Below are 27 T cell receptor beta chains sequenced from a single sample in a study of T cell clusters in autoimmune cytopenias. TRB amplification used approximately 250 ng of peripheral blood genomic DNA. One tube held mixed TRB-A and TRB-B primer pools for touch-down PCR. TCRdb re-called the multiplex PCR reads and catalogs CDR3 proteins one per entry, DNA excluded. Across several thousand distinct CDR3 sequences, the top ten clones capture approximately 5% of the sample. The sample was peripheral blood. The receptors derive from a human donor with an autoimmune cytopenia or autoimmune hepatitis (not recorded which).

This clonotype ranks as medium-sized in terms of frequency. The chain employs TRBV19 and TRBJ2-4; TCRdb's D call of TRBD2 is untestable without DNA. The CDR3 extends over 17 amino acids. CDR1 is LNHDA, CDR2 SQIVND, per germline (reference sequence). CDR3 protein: CASSIDLGALAKNIQYF.

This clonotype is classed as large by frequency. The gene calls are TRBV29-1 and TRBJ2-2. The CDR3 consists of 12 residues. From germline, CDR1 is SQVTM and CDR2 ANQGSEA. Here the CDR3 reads CSTKTMTGELFF.

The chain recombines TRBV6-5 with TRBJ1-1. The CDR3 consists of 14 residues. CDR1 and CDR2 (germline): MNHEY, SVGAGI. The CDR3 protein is CASSLAATYTEAFF.

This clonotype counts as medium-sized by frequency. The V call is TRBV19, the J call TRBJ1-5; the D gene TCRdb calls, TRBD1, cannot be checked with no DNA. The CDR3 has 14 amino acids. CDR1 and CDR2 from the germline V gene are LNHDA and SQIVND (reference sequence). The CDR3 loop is CASSALQVNQPQHF. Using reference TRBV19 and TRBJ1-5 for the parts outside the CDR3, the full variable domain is DGGITQSPKYLFRKEGQNVTLSCEQNLNHDAMYWYRQDPGQGLRLIYYSQIVNDFQKGDIAEGYSVSREKKESFPLTVTSAQKNPTAFYLCASSALQVNQPQHFGDGTRLSIL.

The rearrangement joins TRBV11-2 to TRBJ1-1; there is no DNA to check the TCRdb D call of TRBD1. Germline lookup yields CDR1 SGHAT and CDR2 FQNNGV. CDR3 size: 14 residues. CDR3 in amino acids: CASSPEGRVTEAFF.

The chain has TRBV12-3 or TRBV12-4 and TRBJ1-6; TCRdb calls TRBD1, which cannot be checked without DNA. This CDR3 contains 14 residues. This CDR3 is CASSRQGYNSPLHF.

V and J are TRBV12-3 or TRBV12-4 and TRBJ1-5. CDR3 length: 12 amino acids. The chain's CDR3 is CASTLESQPQHF.

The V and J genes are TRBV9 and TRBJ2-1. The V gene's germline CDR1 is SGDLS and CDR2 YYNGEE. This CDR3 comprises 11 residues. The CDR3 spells CASSGDNEQFF.

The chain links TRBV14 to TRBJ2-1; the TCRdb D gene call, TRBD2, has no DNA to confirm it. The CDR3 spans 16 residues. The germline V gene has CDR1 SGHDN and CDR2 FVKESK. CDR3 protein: CASSPLRLARRDEQFF.

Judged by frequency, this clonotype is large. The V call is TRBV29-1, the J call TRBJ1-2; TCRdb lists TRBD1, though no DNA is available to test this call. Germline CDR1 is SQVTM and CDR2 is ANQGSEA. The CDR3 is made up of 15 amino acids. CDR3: CSVEDRVVGNYGYTF.

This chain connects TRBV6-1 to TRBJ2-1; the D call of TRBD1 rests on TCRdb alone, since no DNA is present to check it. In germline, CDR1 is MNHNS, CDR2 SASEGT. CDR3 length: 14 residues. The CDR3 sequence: CAISLAGGRDEQFF.

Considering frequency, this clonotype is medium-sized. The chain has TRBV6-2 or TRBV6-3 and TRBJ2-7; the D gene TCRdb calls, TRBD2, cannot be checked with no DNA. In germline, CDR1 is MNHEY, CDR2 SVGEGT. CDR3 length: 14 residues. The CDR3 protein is CASSTTSGGAEQYF.

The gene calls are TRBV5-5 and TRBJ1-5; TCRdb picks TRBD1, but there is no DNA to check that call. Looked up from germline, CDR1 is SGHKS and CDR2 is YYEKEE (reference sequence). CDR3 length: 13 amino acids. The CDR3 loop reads CASSTGPNQPQHF.

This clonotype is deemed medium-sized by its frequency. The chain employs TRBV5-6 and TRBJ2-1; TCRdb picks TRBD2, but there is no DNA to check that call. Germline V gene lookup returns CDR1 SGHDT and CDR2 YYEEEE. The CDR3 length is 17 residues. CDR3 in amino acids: CASSLVPSGFSYNEQFF.

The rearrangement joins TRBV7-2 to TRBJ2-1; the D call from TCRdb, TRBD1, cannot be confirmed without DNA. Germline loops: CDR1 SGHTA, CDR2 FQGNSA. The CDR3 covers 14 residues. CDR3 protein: CASSLGPAYNEQFF. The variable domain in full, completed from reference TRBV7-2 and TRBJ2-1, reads GAGVSQSPSNKVTEKGKDVELRCDPISGHTALYWYRQSLGQGLEFLIYFQGNSAPDKSGLPSDRFSAERTGGSVSTLTIQRTQQEDSAVYLCASSLGPAYNEQFFGPGTRLTVL.

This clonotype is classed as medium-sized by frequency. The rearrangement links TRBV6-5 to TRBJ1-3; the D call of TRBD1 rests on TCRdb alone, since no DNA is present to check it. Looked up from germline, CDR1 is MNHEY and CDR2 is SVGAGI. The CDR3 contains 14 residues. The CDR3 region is CASSYVGDGNTIYF.

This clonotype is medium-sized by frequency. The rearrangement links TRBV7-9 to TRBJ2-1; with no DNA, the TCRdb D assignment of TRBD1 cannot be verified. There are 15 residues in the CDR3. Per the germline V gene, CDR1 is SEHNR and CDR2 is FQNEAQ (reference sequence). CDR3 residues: CASSLTPTGRGGQFF.

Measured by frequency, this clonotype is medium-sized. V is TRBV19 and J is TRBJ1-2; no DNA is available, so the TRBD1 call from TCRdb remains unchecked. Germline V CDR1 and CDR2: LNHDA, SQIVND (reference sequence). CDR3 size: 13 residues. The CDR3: CASSVRDWDGYTF.

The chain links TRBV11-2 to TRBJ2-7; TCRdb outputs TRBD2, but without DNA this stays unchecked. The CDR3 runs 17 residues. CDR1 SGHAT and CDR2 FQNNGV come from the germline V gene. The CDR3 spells CASSPSFDLEVSYEQYF.

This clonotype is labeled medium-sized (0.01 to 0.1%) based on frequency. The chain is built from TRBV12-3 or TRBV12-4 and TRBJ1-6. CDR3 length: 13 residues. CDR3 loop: CASSLTPNSPLHF.

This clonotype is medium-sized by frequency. CDR3 loop: CASSRSYEQYF. This chain joins TRBV6-5 and TRBJ2-7. Germline CDR1 and CDR2: MNHEY and SVGAGI. The CDR3 is made up of 11 amino acids.

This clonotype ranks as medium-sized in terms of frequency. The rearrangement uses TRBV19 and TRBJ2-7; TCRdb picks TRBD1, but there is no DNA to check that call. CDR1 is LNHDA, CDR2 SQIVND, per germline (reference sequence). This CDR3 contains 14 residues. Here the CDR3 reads CASAHQGASYEQYF.

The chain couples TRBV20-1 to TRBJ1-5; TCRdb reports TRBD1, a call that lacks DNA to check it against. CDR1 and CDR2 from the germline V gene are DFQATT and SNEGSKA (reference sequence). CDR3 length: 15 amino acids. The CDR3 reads CSASPPGPLNQPQHF.

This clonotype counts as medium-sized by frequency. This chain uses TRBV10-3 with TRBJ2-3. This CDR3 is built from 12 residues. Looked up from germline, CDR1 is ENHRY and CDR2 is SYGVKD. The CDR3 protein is CAISESEPTQYF.

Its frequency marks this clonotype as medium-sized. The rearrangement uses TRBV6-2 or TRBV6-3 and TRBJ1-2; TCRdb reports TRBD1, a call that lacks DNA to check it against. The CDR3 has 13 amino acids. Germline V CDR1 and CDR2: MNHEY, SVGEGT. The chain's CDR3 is CASSLTGDYGYTF.

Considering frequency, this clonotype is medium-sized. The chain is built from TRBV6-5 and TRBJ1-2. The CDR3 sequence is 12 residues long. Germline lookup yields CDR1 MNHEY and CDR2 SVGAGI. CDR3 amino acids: CASRQSNYGYTF.

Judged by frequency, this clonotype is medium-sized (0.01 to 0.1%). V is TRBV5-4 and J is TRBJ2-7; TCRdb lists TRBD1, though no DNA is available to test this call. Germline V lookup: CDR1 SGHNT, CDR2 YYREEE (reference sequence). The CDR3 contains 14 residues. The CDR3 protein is CASSSGTSSYEQYF.